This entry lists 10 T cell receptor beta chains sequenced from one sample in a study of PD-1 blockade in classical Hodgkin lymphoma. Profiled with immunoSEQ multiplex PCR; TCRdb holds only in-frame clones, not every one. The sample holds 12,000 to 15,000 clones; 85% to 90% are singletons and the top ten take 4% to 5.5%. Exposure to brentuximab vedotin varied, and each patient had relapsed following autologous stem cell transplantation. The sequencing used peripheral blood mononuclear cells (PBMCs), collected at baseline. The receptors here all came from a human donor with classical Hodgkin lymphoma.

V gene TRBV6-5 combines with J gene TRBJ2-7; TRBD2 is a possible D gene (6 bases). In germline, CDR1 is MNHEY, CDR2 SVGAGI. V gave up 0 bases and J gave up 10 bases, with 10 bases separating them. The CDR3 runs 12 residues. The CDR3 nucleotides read TGTGCCAGCAGTTACTCACTAGCCGATCAGTACTTC. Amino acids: CASSYSLADQYF.

The CDR3 spells CASSLGSSGNTIYF. CDR3 nucleotide sequence: TGTGCCAGCAGCTTAGGGTCATCTGGAAACACCATATATTTT. The V and J genes are TRBV7-8 and TRBJ1-3; D remains ambiguous. The V and J ends lost 1 base and 1 base respectively, with 5 bases between them. The CDR3 runs 14 residues. The germline CDR1 and CDR2 sequences are SGHVS and FQNEAQ.

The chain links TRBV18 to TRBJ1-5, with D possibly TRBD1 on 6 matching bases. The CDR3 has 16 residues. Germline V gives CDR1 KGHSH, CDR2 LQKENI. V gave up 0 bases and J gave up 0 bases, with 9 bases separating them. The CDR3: CASSPPGHYSNQPQHF. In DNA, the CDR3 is TGTGCCAGCTCACCACCGGGACACTATAGCAATCAGCCCCAGCATTTT.

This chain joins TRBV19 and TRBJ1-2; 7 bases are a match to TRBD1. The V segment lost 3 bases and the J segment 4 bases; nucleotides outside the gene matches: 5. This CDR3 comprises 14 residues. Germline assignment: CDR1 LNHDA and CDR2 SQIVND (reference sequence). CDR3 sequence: CASSIGTDFYGYTF. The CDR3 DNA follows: TGTGCCAGTAGTATCGGGACAGATTTCTATGGCTACACCTTC.

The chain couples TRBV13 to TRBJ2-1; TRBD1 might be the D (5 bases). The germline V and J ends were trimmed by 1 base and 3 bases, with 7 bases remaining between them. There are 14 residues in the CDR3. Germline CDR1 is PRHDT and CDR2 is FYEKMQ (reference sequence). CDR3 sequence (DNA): TGTGCCAGCAGCTTAGAAGGACACTACAATGAGCAGTTCTTC. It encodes CASSLEGHYNEQFF.

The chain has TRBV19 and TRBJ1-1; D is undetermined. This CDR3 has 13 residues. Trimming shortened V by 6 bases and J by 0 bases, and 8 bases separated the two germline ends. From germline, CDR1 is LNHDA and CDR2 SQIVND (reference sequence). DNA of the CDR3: TGTGCCAGTAGGGACTGGATGAACACTGAAGCTTTCTTT. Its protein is CASRDWMNTEAFF.

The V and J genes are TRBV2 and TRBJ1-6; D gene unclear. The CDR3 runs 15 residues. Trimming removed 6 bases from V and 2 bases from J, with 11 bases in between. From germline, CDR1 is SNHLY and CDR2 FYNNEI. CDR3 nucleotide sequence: TGTGCCAGCAGAACCAGTTCCCCCTATAATTCACCCCTCCACTTT. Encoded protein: CASRTSSPYNSPLHF.

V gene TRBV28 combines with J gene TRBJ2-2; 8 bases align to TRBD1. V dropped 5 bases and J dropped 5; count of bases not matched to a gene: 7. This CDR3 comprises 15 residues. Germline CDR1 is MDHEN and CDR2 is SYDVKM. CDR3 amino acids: CASSEDRVGTGELFF. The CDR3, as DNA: TGTGCCAGCAGTGAGGACAGGGTGGGGACCGGGGAGCTGTTTTTT.

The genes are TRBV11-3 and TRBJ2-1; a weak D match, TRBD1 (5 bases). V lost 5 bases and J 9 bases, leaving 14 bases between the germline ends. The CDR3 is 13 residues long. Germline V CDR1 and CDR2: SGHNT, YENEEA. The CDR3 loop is CASSDWAQGEQFF. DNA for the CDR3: TGTGCCAGCAGCGACTGGGCGCAGGGTGAGCAGTTCTTC. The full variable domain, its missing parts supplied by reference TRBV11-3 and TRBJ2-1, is EAGVVQSPRYKIIEKKQPVAFWCNPISGHNTLYWYLQNLGQGPELLIRYENEEAVDDSQLPKDRFSAERLKGVDSTLKIQPAELGDSAVYLCASSDWAQGEQFFGPGTRLTVL.

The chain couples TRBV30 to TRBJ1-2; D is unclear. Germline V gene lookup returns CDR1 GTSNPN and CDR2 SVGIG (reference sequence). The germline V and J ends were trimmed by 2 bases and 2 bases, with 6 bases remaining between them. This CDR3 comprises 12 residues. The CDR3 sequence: CAWSSTNYGYTF. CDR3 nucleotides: TGTGCCTGGAGTTCTACCAACTATGGCTACACCTTC.